This entry features one T cell receptor beta chain sequence. In this sample, this clone turned up once. Its antigen is still unknown. No base-level quality is on record; no much larger clone is a single base apart. The record originates from a study of T cell responses to AZD1222 COVID-19 vaccine (dated by TCRdb to the early 2020s). General notes on the study: Because spike-specific TCR depth and breadth did not differ between the two schedules, AZD1222 recipients who got a second dose at roughly 4 weeks were pooled with those who got a second dose at roughly 12 weeks. TCR sequencing covered roughly 230 trial participants: 200 to 220 given two doses of AZD1222 and 26 given two doses of MenACWY control vaccine. Trial participants were enrolled by age into subgroups of 18-55, 56-69 and 70-plus years, and around 150, 29 and 61 TCR-sequenced participants, respectively, were included in these subgroups. Overall results and qualifications from the work: Participants were mostly white British and included more females than males, and it was suggested by the authors that clonal diversity may have been underestimated. Spike-specific TCR breadth and depth rose significantly after two AZD1222 doses compared with day 0 and with MenACWY recipients. Conclusions about previously exposed vaccinees were limited because only six or seven AZD1222 recipients were SARS-CoV-2 seropositive at baseline. The whole spike protein was spanned by vaccine-associated CD4 TCRs, and dominant responses were seen in regions 160-218 and 743-854. No day 14 peak-response samples were available, so repertoires were characterized only after the peak T cell response. Reportedly, almost half of the unique spike-specific TCRs recognized epitopes lying outside the regions that are mutated in the B.1.351 and B.1.1.7 variants. The 56-69-year group was small, and its depth increase did not reach significance, likely because of low power.

Reading from cysteine to phenylalanine, the CDR3 counts 17 amino acids. Kept here is only the CDR3 DNA, which spans 51 bases and is read in frame from base 1. Per the germline V gene, MNHNS is the CDR1 and SASEGT is the CDR2. The trim is 2 bases for V and 3 bases for J, with a gap of 17 bases between the germline ends. In the paper's terms, the time point label means: baseline before first vaccination. Vaccinee samples came from UK trials COV001 and COV002, including a single-blind randomized controlled phase 2/3 trial of AZD1222 (ChAdOx1 nCoV-19) in healthy adults. For TCRbeta chain sequencing, PBMC samples from trial participants were taken at day 0 and at day 28 after the second dose. The CDR3 regions of human TCRbeta chains were analyzed by immunosequencing. For the original study's pipeline: TCRs in the repertoires were compared against a reference library of SARS-CoV-2-specific TCRs that had been generated with the MIRA antigen-specificity platform. Breadth was defined as the fraction of unique TCRs that were SARS-CoV-2-associated, and depth was defined as the fraction of total T cells that were SARS-CoV-2-associated. Using the MIRA data, every spike-specific TCR was mapped to the spike region that the TCR reacted to and assigned to either a CD4 or a CD8 class. Log10-transformed breadth and depth values were compared by one-way ANOVA with Sidak's multiple comparisons tests. Here the immuneACCESS table is served through TCRdb, limited to in-frame sequences with V and J called. Missing clones are a known gap in these copies; in checked studies unresolved V genes cover under half, and the rest lacks a known reason. V and J calls and clone size are copied from that table; D and trimming were computed from the DNA. Counted in this sample were about 87,000 clones; around nine tenths of them appeared once. Jointly, the top ten make up about 2.5% of the sample.

This receptor was identified in an adult in good health. The V gene is TRBV6-1 and the J gene is TRBJ2-1; a tentative D match to TRBD1 spans 5 bases. This specimen was peripheral blood, taken on day 0 of AZD1222 vaccination. The sequenced DNA: TGTGCCAGCAGTGAAATTCCAGGGATCAAACTCTACAATGAGCAGTTCTTC. This is translated as CASSEIPGIKLYNEQFF.